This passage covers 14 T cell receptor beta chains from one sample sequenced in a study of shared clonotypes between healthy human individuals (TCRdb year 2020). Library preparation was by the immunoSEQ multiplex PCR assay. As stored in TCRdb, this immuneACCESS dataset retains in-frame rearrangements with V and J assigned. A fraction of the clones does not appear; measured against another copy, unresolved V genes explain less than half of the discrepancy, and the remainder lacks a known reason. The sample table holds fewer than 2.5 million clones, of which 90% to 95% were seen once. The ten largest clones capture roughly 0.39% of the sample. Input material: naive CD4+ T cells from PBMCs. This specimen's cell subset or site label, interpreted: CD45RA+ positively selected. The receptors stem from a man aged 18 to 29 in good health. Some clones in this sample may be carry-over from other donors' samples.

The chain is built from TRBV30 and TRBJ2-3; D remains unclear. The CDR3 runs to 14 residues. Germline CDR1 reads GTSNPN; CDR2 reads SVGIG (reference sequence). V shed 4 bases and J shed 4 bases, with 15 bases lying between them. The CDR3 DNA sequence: TGTGCCTGGAATGGGGTGTTAGTGGCAGATACGCAGTATTTT. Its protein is CAWNGVLVADTQYF.

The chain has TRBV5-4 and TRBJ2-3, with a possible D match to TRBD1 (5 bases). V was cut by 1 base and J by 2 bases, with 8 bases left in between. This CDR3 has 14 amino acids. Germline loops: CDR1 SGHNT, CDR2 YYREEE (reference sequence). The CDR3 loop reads CASSLTTATDTQYF. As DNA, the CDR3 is TGTGCCAGCAGCTTGACGACAGCCACAGATACGCAGTATTTT.

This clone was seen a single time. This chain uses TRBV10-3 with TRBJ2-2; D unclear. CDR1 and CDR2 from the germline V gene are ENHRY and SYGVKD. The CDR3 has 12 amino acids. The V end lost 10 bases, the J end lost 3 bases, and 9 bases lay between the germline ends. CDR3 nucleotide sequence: TGTGCCACCGCCCCGGACACCGGGGAGCTGTTTTTT. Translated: CATAPDTGELFF.

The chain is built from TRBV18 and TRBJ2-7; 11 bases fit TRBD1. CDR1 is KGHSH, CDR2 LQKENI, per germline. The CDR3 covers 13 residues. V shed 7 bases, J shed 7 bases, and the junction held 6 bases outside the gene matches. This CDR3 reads CASFPGTGGEQYF. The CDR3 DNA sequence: TGTGCCAGCTTTCCCGGGACAGGGGGTGAGCAGTACTTC.

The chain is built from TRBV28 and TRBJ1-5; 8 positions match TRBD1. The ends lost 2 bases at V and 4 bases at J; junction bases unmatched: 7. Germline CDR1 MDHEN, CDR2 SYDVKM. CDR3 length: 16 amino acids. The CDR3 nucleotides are TGTGCCAGCAGTTTACACCCAGGGGGCCAAAATCAGCCCCAGCATTTT. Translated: CASSLHPGGQNQPQHF.

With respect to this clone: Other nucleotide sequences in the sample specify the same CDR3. CDR3 protein: CASSLGAYQETQYF. The CDR3 coding sequence is TGCGCCAGCAGCTTGGGAGCGTACCAAGAGACCCAGTACTTC. The genes are TRBV5-1 and TRBJ2-5; D gene uncertain. CDR3 length: 14 amino acids. V lost 0 bases and J 0 bases, leaving 6 bases between the germline ends. Germline V gives CDR1 SGHRS, CDR2 YFSETQ.

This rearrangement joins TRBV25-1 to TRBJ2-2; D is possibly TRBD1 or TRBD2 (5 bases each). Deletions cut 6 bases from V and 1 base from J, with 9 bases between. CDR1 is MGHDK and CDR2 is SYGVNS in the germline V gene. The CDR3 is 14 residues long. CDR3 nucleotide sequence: TGTGCCAGCAGGGGGGAGTTGAACACCGGGGAGCTGTTTTTT. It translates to CASRGELNTGELFF.

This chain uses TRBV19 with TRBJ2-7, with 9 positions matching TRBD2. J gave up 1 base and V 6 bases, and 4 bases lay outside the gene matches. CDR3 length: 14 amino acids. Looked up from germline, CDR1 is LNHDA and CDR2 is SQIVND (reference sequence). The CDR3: CASRTTSGSYEQYF. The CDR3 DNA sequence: TGTGCCAGTAGAACGACTAGCGGTTCCTACGAGCAGTACTTC.

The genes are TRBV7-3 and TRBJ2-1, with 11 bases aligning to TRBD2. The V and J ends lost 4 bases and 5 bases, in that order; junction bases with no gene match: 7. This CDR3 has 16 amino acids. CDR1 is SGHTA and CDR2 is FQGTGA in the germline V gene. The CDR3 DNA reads TGTGCCAGCAGCTCACCGACTAGCGGGACCCACAATGAGCAGTTCTTC. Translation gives CASSSPTSGTHNEQFF.

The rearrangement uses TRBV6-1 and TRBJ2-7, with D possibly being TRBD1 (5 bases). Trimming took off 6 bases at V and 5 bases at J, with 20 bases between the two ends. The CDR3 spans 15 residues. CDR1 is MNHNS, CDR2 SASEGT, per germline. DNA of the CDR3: TGTGCCAGCAGGGGTAACGCCAGGGATAGGGACGAGCAGTACTTC. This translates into CASRGNARDRDEQYF.

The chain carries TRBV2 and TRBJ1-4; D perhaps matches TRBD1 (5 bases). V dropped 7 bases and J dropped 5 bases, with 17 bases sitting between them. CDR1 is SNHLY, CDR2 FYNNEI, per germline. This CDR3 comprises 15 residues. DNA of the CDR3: TGTGCCAGCACCGAACCCCTTGGGGGGAATGAAAAACTGTTTTTT. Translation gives CASTEPLGGNEKLFF.

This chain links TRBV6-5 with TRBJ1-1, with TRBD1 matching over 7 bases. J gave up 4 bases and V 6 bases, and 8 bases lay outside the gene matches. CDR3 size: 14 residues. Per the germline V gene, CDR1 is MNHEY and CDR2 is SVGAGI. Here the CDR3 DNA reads TGTGCCAGCAGCCGAACCCCAGGGGGCACTGAAGCTTTCTTT. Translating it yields CASSRTPGGTEAFF.

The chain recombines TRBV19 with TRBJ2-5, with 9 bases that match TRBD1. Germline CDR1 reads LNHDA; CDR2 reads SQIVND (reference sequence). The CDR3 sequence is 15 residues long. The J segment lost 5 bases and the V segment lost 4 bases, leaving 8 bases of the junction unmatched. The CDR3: CASSTRTGVRETQYF. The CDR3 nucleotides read TGTGCCAGTAGTACTCGGACAGGGGTACGGGAGACCCAGTACTTC.

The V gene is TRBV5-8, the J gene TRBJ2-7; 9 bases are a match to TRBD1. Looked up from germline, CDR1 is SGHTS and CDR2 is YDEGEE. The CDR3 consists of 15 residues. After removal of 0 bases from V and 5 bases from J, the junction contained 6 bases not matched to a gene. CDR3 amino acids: CASSLGGQGPDEQYF. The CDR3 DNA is TGTGCCAGCAGCTTGGGGGGACAGGGACCGGACGAGCAGTACTTC.